A single sample is the source of the 16 T cell receptor beta chains below, sequenced in a study of molecular identifiers for immune sequencing clone quantification. Via MiXCR, TCRdb re-called the PCR reads, giving one row per CDR3 protein. This table has 300,000 to 350,000 distinct CDR3 sequences, 20% to 25% appearing once. The sequenced sample was naive CD8+ T cells from blood, with Jurkat cell RNA spiked in. Subset meaning: FACS-sorted CD8+CD4-CCR7+CD45RA+ naive T cells. The receptors were gathered from a human donor in good health. Some libraries in this study had Jurkat cell RNA spiked in.

This clonotype has only a few counts. The V and J genes are TRBV28 and TRBJ2-1; unclear D gene. This CDR3 has 13 residues. Germline V gives CDR1 MDHEN, CDR2 SYDVKM. The V end was cut by 2 bases, the J end by 2 bases, with 4 bases between. This CDR3 reads CASSLVAYNEQFF. CDR3 in DNA: TGTGCCAGCAGTTTAGTGGCCTACAATGAGCAGTTCTTC.

This clonotype was seen at least ten times. This chain joins TRBV28 and TRBJ2-7; TRBD2 is a possible D gene (6 bases). V was trimmed by 3 bases and J by 1 base, leaving 10 bases between them. This CDR3 comprises 14 residues. Germline CDR1 and CDR2: MDHEN and SYDVKM. CDR3 sequence reads: CASSFRERSYEQYF. The CDR3 nucleotides are TGTGCCAGCAGTTTCCGGGAGCGTTCCTACGAGCAGTACTTC. Looking up the rest from reference TRBV28 and TRBJ2-7 gives the full variable domain: DVKVTQSSRYLVKRTGEKVFLECVQDMDHENMFWYRQDPGLGLRLIYFSYDVKMKEKGDIPEGYSVSREKKERFSLILESASTNQTSMYLCASSFRERSYEQYFGPGTRLTVT.

This clonotype has at least ten counts. The genes are TRBV29-1 and TRBJ2-1; the match to TRBD1 covers 10 bases. Germline V gives CDR1 SQVTM, CDR2 ANQGSEA. The CDR3 length is 12 residues. V lost 6 bases, J lost 9 bases, and 5 bases stayed unmatched. The CDR3 bases are TGCAGCGTGACGACAGGGGGCCGTGAGCAGTTCTTC. The encoded protein is CSVTTGGREQFF.

The sample holds a few counts of this clonotype. V and J are TRBV4-1 and TRBJ2-3; the D is unclear. Germline CDR1 reads MGHRA; CDR2 reads YSYEKL. This CDR3 region has 15 residues. The V end was cut by 4 bases, the J end by 1 base, with 12 bases between. CDR3 DNA: TGCGCCAGCAGCCCCTCCCTTGGGGGCACAGATACGCAGTATTTT. It specifies CASSPSLGGTDTQYF.

About this clonotype: A single base separates this from a much larger clone, so it may be a read error. The J gene is TRBJ2-3, the V gene TRBV2; D gene ambiguous. CDR3 length: 12 residues. Germline V gives CDR1 SNHLY, CDR2 FYNNEI. The CDR3 region has the DNA TGTGCCAGCAGCTATTTCACAAATACGCAGTATTTT. Translation gives CASSYFTNTQYF.

In this sample, this clonotype turned up many times. This sequence joins TRBV19 and TRBJ2-5, with D perhaps matching TRBD1 (6 bases). The CDR3 is 14 residues long. In germline, CDR1 is LNHDA, CDR2 SQIVND (reference sequence). V was shortened by 10 bases and J by 2 bases, with 17 bases between the two germline ends. The CDR3 here is CATKKPGQQETQYF. The CDR3 bases are TGTGCCACAAAAAAACCGGGACAACAAGAGACCCAGTACTTC.

To note about this clonotype: Possible read error: a much larger clone is one base away. The CDR3 does not close with the conserved phenylalanine or tryptophan, likely indicating a read error. The chain recombines TRBV6-5 with TRBJ1-1, with D unresolved. This CDR3 has 11 residues. Trimming removed 10 bases from V and 0 bases from J, with 6 bases in between. In germline, CDR1 is MNHEY, CDR2 SVGAGI. CDR3 coding DNA: TGTGCCACGCATATGAACACTGAAGCTTTCTGT. As protein: CATHMNTEAFC.

Ten or more counts support this clonotype. The chain couples TRBV20-1 to TRBJ1-4, with D hard to call. The V and J ends lost 6 bases and 0 bases respectively, with 11 bases between them. This CDR3 has 14 amino acids. CDR1 and CDR2 from the germline V gene are DFQATT and SNEGSKA (reference sequence). CDR3 loop: CSASGEATNEKLFF. Written as DNA, the CDR3 is TGCAGTGCCTCAGGCGAGGCAACTAATGAAAAACTGTTTTTT.

This clonotype was detected many times. This chain links TRBV2 with TRBJ2-7; TRBD2 matches 7 bases. This CDR3 spans 14 amino acids. Germline-derived CDR1 and CDR2 are SNHLY and FYNNEI. V trimming: 4 bases; J trimming: 2 bases; junction bases outside the gene matches: 5. CDR3 sequence (DNA): TGTGCCAGCAGTGTCTTTAGCGGGCCCTACGAGCAGTACTTC. This codes for CASSVFSGPYEQYF.

This clonotype turned up a few times. The genes are TRBV30 and TRBJ2-2; D gene unclear. V was cut by 0 bases and J by 1 base, with 15 bases left in between. The CDR3 loop spans 17 amino acids. Germline lookup yields CDR1 GTSNPN and CDR2 SVGIG (reference sequence). The DNA for the CDR3 is TGTGCCTGGAGTGTACGTTACGATTACATGAACACCGGGGAGCTGTTTTTT. This codes for CAWSVRYDYMNTGELFF.

For this clonotype: It may be a read error: a sequence one base away is much more abundant. The chain carries TRBV27 and TRBJ1-4, with TRBD1 as a possible D gene (6 bases). This CDR3 is 15 amino acids long. Per germline, CDR1 MNHEY and CDR2 SMNVEV (reference sequence). Here the CDR3 reads CASRKTGIRQEKLLF. The CDR3 DNA reads as TGTGCCAGCAGAAAAACAGGGATTAGGCAGGAAAAACTGCTTTTT.

This clonotype appeared once. This sequence may be a read error, since a much larger clone differs from it by one base. This CDR3 fails to terminate in the conserved phenylalanine or tryptophan, so it likely reflects a read error. V gene TRBV9 combines with J gene TRBJ1-6, with 8 bases that match TRBD1. CDR1 SGDLS and CDR2 YYNGEE come from the germline V gene. V gave up 3 bases and J gave up 6 bases; unmatched junction bases: 2. The CDR3 length is 14 residues. The CDR3 DNA sequence: TGTGCCAGCAGCGCGACAGGGGTTAATTCACCCCTCCACCTT. It is translated as CASSATGVNSPLHL.

The rearrangement joins TRBV3-1 to TRBJ1-2; no definite D call. V gave up 4 bases and J gave up 0 bases, with 15 bases separating them. Germline V gene data show CDR1 as LGHDT and CDR2 as YNNKEL (reference sequence). The CDR3 has 16 amino acids. Written as DNA, the CDR3 is TGTGCCAGCAGCCCTCCCAGGCGGGAGGCTAACTATGGCTACACCTTC. This sequence encodes CASSPPRREANYGYTF.

This clonotype was seen repeatedly, ten times or more. The chain joins TRBV6-5 to TRBJ1-2; TRBD1 matches 9 bases. V shed 0 bases, J shed 7 bases, and the junction held 6 bases outside the gene matches. The CDR3 sequence is 15 residues long. The germline V gene has CDR1 MNHEY and CDR2 SVGAGI. This chain's CDR3 is CASSYSGTGSAGYTF. The CDR3 DNA is TGTGCCAGCAGTTACTCTGGGACAGGGTCCGCTGGCTACACCTTC.

As concerns this clonotype: A much larger clone lies one base from this, so it may be a read error. The chain carries TRBV9 and TRBJ2-5, with unresolved D. This CDR3 has 14 amino acids. Germline CDR1 and CDR2: SGDLS and YYNGEE. CDR3 sequence (DNA): TGTGCCAGCAGCGCGCTTTTGCGAGAAGAGACCAAGTACTTC. Its protein is CASSALLREETKYF. Filled out from reference TRBV9 and TRBJ2-5, the complete variable domain reads DSGVTQTPKHLITATGQRVTLRCSPRSGDLSVYWYQQSLDQGLQFLIQYYNGEERAKGNILERFSAQQFPDLHSELNLSSLELGDSALYFCASSALLREETKYFGPGTRLLVL.

This clonotype was observed at least ten times. This chain uses TRBV7-4 with TRBJ1-1, with 8 bases fitting TRBD1. V was pared by 5 bases and J by 4 bases, with 9 bases of the junction left unmatched. The germline CDR1 and CDR2 sequences are SGHVT and SQSDAQ. This CDR3 contains 15 residues. The CDR3 spells CASSLGQGGSTEAFF. DNA of the CDR3: TGTGCCAGCAGCCTCGGACAGGGAGGCAGCACTGAAGCTTTCTTT.